Below, one T cell receptor (beta chain) is given with its context. The data belong to a study of T-cell reconstitution after alpha-beta-depleted transplantation in children. The CDR3 extends over 16 amino acids. Germline values: CDR1 SGHDN, CDR2 FVKESK. V was shortened by 0 bases and J by 6 bases, with 16 bases between the two germline ends. During its preparation, the TCRbeta library received unique molecular identifiers. TCRdb re-called the PCR reads through MiXCR, storing one row per CDR3 protein. The table has around 410,000 distinct CDR3 sequences, about a tenth seen once. The chain has TRBV14 and TRBJ2-3; D uncertain. The sequences come from PBMCs from the stem cell graft donor, collected from the stem cell graft. The TCR sequence derives from a human donor who donated a stem cell graft to a child with acute myeloid leukemia. CDR3 in DNA: TGTGCCAGCAGCCAAGATCTAGGCGGCCTAGGCGATACGCAGTATTTT. Its protein product is CASSQDLGGLGDTQYF.